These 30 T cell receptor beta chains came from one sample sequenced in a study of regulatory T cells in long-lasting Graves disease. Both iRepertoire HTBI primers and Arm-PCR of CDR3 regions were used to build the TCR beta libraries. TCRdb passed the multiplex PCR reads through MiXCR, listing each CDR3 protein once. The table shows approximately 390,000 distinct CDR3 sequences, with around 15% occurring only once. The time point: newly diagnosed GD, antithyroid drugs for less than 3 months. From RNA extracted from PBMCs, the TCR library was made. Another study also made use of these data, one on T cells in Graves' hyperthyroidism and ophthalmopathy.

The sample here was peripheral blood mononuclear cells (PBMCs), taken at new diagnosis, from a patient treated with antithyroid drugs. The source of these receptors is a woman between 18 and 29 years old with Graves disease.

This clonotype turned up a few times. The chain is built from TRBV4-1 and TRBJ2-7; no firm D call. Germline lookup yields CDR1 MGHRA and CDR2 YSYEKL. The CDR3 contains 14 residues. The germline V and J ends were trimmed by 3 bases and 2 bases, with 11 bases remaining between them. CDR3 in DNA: TGCGCCAGCAGCCACTCCGGTCCAACCTACGAGCAGTACTTC. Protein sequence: CASSHSGPTYEQYF.

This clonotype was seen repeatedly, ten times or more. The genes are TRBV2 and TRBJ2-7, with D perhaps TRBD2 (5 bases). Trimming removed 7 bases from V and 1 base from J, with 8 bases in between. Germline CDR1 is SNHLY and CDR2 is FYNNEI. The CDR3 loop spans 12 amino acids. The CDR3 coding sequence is TGTGCCAGCACCGGGGAGTCCTACGAGCAGTACTTC. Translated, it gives CASTGESYEQYF. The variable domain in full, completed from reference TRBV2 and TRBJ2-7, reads EPEVTQTPSHQVTQMGQEVILRCVPISNHLYFYWYRQILGQKVEFLVSFYNNEISEKSEIFDDQFSVERPDGSNFTLKIRSTKLEDSAMYFCASTGESYEQYFGPGTRLTVT.

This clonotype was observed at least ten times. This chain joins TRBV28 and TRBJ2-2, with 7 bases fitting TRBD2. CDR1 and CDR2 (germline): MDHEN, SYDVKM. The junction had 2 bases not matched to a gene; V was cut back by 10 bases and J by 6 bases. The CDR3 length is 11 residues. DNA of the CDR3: TGTGCCACGGGAGGTGCCGGGGAGCTGTTTTTT. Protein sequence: CATGGAGELFF.

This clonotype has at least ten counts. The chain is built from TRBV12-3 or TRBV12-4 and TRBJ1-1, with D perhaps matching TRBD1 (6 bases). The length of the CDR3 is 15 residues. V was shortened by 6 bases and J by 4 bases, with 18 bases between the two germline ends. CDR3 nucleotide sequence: TGTGCCAGCAGGGTCGCGGGGGCGGGCGGCACTGAAGCTTTCTTT. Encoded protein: CASRVAGAGGTEAFF.

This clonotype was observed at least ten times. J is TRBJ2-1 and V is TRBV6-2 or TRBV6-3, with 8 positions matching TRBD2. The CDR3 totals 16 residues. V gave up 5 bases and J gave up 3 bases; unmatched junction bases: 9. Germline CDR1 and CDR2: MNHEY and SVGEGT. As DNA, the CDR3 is TGTGCCAGCAGTGACCGGACTAGCAGACGCTACAATGAGCAGTTCTTC. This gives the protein CASSDRTSRRYNEQFF.

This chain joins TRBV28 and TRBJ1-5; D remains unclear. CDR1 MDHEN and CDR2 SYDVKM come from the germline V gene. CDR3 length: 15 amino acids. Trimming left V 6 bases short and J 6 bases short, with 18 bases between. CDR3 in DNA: TGTGCCAGCAGCCCAATTCTCGGACTCTCTCAGCCCCAGCATTTT. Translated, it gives CASSPILGLSQPQHF.

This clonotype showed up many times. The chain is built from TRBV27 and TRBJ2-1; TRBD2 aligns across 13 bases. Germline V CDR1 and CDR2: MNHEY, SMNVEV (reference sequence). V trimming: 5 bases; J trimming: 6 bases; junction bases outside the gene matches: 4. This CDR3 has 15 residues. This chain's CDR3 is CASSDGLAGVNEQFF. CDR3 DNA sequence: TGTGCCAGCAGTGACGGACTAGCGGGAGTCAATGAGCAGTTCTTC.

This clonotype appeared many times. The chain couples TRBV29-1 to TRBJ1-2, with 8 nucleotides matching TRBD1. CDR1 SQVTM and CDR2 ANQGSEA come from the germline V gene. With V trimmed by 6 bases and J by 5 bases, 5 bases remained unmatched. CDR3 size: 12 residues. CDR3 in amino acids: CSVATGGYGYTF. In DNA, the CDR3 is TGCAGCGTGGCCACAGGGGGATATGGCTACACCTTC.

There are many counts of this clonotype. The CDR3 loop reads CASKAQMNTEAFF. The CDR3, as DNA: TGCGCCAGCAAGGCGCAAATGAACACTGAAGCTTTCTTT. This sequence joins TRBV10-2 and TRBJ1-1; D is undetermined. V lost 7 bases and J lost 0, with 9 bases in between. Germline V gene lookup returns CDR1 WSHSY and CDR2 SAAADI. The CDR3 has 13 residues.

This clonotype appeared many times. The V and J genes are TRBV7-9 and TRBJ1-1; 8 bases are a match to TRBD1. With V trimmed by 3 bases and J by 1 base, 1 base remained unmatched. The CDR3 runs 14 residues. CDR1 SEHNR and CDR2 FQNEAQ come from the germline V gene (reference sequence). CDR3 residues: CASSLTGENTEAFF. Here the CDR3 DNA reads TGTGCCAGCAGCTTGACAGGGGAGAACACTGAAGCTTTCTTT.

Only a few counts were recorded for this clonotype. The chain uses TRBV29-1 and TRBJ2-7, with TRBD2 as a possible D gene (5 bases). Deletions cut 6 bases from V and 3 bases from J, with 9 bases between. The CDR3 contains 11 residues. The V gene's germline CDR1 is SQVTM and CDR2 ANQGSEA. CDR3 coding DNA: TGCAGCGTGGCACGGGACTACGAGCAGTACTTC. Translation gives CSVARDYEQYF.

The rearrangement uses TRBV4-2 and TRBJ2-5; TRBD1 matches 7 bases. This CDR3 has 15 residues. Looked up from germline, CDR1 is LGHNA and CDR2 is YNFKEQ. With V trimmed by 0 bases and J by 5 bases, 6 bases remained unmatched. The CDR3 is CASSQDWGQPETQYF. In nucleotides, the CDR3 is TGTGCCAGCAGCCAAGATTGGGGACAGCCCGAGACCCAGTACTTC.

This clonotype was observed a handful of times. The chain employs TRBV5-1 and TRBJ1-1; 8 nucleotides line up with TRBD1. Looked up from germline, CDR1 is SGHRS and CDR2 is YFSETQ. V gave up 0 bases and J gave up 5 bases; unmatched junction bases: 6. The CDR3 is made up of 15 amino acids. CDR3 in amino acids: CASSLVQGARTEAFF. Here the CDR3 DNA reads TGCGCCAGCAGCTTGGTCCAGGGGGCACGTACTGAAGCTTTCTTT.

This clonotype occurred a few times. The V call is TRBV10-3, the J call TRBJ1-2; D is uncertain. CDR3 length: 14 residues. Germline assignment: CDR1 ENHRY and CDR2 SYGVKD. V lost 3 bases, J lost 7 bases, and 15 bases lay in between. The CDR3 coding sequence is TGTGCCATCAGTGACTTTGCAGGCCCCCTTGGCTACACCTTC. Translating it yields CAISDFAGPLGYTF.

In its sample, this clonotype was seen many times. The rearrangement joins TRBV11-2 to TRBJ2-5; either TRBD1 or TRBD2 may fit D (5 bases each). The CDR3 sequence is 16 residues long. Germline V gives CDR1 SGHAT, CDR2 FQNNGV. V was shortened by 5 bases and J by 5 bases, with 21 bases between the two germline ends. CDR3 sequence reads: CASSPATGTVLETQYF. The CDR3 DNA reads TGTGCCAGCAGCCCCGCGACGGGGACGGTGCTTGAGACCCAGTACTTC.

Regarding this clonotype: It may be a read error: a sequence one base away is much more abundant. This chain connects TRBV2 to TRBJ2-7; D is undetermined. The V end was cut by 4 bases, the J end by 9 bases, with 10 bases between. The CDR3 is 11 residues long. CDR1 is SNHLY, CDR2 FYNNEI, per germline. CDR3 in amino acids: CASSGSNGQYF. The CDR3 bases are TGTGCCAGCAGTGGTTCTAACGGGCAGTACTTC.

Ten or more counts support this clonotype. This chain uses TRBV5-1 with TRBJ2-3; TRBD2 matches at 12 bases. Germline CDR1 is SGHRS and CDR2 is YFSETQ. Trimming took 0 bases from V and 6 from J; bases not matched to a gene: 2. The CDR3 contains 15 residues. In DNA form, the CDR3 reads TGCGCCAGCAGCTTGGACGGGACTAGCGGGGATACGCAGTATTTT. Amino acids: CASSLDGTSGDTQYF.

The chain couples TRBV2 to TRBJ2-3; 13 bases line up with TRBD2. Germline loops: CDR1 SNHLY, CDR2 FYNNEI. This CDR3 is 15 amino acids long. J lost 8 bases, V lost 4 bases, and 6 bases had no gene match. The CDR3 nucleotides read TGTGCCAGCAGTGGACTAGCGGGAGGCAAAGGTACGCAGTATTTT. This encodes CASSGLAGGKGTQYF.

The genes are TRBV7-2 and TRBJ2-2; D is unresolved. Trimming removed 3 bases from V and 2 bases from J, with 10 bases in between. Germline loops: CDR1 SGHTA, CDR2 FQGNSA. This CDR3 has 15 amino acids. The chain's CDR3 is CASSFRLVNTGELFF. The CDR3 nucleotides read TGTGCCAGCAGCTTCAGGCTAGTAAACACCGGGGAGCTGTTTTTT.

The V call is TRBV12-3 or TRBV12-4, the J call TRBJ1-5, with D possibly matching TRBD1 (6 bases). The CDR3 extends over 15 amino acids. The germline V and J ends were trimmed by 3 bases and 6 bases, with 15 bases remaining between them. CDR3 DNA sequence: TGTGCCAGCAGTTTTTCTTCAGGGGTAAGTCAGCCCCAGCATTTT. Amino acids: CASSFSSGVSQPQHF.

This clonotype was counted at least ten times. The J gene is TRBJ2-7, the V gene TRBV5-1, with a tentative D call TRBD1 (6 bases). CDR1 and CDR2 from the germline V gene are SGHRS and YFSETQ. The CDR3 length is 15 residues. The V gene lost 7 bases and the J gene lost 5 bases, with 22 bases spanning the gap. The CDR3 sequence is CASGQTGLNSDEQYF. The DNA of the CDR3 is TGCGCCAGCGGCCAGACAGGACTTAATTCTGACGAGCAGTACTTC.

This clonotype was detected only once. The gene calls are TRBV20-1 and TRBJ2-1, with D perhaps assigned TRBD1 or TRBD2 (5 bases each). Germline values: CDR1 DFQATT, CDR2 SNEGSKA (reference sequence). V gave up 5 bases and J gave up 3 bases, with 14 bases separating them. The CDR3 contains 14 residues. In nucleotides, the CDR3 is TGCAGTGCTCCGGGACCGAGACACTACAATGAGCAGTTCTTC. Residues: CSAPGPRHYNEQFF.

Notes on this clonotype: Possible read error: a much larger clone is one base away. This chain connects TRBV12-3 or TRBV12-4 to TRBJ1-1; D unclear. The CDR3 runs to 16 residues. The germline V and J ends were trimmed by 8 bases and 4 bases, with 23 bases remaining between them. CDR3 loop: CASSYVPTTSSTEAFF. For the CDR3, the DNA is TGTGCCAGCTCTTACGTTCCTACGACAAGCAGCACTGAAGCTTTCTTT.

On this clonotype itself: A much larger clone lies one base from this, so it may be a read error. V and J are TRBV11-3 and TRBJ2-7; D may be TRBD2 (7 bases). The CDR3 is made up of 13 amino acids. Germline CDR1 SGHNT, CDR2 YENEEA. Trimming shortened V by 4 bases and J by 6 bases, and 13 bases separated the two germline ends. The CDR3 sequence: CASSYGLGGEQYF. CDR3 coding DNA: TGTGCCAGCAGCTACGGACTAGGGGGCGAGCAGTACTTC.

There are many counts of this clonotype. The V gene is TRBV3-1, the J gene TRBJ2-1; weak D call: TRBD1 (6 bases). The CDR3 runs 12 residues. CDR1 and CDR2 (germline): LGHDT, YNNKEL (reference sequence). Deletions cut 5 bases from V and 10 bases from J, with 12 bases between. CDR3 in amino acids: CASSAQGWEQFF. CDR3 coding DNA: TGTGCCAGCAGCGCTCAGGGGTGGGAGCAGTTCTTC.

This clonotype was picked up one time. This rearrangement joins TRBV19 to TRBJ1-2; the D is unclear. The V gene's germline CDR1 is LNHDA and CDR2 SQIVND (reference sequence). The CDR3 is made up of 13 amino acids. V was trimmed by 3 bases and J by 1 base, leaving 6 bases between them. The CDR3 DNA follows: TGTGCCAGTAGTATTTCAAGTAACTATGGCTACACCTTC. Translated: CASSISSNYGYTF.

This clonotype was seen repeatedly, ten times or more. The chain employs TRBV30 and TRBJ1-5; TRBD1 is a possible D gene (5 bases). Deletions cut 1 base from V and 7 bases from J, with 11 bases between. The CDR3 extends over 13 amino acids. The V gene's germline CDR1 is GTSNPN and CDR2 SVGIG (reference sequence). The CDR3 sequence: CAWSEQGGQPQHF. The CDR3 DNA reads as TGTGCCTGGAGTGAGCAGGGAGGACAGCCCCAGCATTTT.

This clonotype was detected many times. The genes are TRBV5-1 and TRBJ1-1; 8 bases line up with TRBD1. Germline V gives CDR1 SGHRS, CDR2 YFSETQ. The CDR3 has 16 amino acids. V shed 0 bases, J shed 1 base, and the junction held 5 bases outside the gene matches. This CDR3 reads CASSLVPDRANTEAFF. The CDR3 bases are TGCGCCAGCAGCTTGGTGCCGGACAGGGCGAACACTGAAGCTTTCTTT.

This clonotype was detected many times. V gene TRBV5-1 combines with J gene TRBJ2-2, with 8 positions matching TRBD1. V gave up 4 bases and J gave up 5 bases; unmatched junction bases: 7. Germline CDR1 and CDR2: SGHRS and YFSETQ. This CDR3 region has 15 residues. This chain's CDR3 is CASSMDRVTTGELFF. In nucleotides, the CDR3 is TGCGCCAGCAGCATGGACAGGGTGACTACCGGGGAGCTGTTTTTT. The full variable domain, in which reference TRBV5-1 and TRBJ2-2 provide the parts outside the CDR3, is KAGVTQTPRYLIKTRGQQVTLSCSPISGHRSVSWYQQTPGQGLQFLFEYFSETQRNKGNFPGRFSGRQFSNSRSEMNVSTLELGDSALYLCASSMDRVTTGELFFGEGSRLTVL.

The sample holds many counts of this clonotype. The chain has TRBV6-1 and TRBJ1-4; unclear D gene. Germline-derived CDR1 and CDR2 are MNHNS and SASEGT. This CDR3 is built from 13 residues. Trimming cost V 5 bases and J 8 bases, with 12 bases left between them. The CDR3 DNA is TGTGCCAGCAGTATCTCGGTTGGGGAAAAACTGTTTTTT. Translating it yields CASSISVGEKLFF.